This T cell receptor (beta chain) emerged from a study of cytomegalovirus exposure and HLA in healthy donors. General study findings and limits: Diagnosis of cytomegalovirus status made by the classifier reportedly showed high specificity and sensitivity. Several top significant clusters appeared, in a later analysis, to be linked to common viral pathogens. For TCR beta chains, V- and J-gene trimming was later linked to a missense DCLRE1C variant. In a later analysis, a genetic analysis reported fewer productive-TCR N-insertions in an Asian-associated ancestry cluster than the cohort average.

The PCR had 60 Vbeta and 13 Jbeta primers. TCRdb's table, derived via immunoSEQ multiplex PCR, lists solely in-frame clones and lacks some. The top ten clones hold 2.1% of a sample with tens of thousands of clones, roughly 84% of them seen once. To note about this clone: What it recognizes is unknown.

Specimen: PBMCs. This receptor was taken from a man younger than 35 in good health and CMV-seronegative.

The CDR3 reads CAWSQGALEQFF. CDR3 coding DNA: TGTGCCTGGAGTCAGGGGGCGCTTGAGCAGTTCTTC. The chain carries TRBV30 and TRBJ2-1, with 8 bases identical to TRBD1. There are 12 residues in the CDR3. V trimming: 2 bases; J trimming: 9 bases; junction bases outside the gene matches: 3. The V gene's germline CDR1 is GTSNPN and CDR2 SVGIG (reference sequence).